This T cell receptor beta chain originates from a study of cytotoxic CD8 clonotypes in ibrutinib-treated CLL. The method was immunoSEQ multiplex PCR; TCRdb's version includes in-frame clones alone and lacks a portion of them. The table lists over 95,000 clones, 58% of them singletons, with 35% to 40% in the top ten. Frozen PBMC stocks contributed roughly 2 micrograms of genomic DNA to the TCR beta libraries. The V end was cut by 3 bases, the J end by 5 bases, with 7 bases between. Germline V CDR1 and CDR2: SNHLY, FYNNEI. This CDR3 spans 13 amino acids. This receptor was obtained from a human donor with chronic lymphocytic leukemia. This specimen consisted of PBMCs, obtained after 24 months of ibrutinib treatment. This chain connects TRBV2 to TRBJ1-4; maybe TRBD1 (5 bases). The CDR3 DNA reads TGTGCCAGCAGTGAGGGGGAAAATGAAAAACTGTTTTTT. This codes for CASSEGENEKLFF.